This T cell receptor beta chain was documented in a study of chemoradiotherapy in HPV16-positive cancers. Overall study: Candidate HPV-specific clones and shared TCR motifs came from a couple of HPV16-positive patients. Study results and caveats: Functional assays defining HPV-specific T cells used only two HPV16-positive patients. Non-HPV-specific T cells did not expand in tumors during treatment, whereas candidate HPV-specific clones and E7-related motifs did.

Repeated repertoire sampling spanned the course of chemoradiotherapy. Germline V gene lookup returns CDR1 GTSNPN and CDR2 SVGIG (reference sequence). The CDR3 sequence is 16 residues long. V was pared by 0 bases and J by 4 bases, with 18 bases between. Clones were read by immunoSEQ multiplex PCR, and TCRdb kept only the in-frame ones, dropping some. The sample records about 22,000 clones, around 78% being singletons. In this sample, this clone turned up a few times. The antigen remains undetermined. The J gene is TRBJ1-2, the V gene TRBV30; D call uncertain. The clonotype comes from a human donor with HPV-associated anogenital cancer. Sample collection occurred from a patient who underwent chemoradiotherapy. CDR3 loop: CAWSVLALSRGYGYTF. CDR3 sequence (DNA): TGTGCCTGGAGTGTACTCGCCTTATCGCGGGGCTATGGCTACACCTTC.